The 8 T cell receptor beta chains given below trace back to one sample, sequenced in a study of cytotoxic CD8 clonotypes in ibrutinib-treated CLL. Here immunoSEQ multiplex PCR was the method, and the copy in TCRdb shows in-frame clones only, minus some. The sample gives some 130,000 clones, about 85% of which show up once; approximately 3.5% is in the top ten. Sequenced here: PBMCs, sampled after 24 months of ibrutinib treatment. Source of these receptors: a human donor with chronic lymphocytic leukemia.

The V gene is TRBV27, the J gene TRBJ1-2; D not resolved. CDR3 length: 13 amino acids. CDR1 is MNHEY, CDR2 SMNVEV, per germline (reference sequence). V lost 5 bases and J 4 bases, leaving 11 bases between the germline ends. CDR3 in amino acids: CASSHDSGYGYTF. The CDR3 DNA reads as TGTGCCAGCAGTCACGACTCCGGCTATGGCTACACCTTC.

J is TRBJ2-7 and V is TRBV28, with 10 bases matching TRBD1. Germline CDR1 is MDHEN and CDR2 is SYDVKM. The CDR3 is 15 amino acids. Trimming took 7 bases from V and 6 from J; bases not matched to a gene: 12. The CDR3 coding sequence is TGTGCCAGCACTAATAACCGGGACAGGGGTTCCGAGCAGTACTTC. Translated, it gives CASTNNRDRGSEQYF.

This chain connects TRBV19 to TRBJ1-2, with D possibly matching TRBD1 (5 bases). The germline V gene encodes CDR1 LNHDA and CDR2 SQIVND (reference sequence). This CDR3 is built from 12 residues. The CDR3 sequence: CAVEGPDYGYTF. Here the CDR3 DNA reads TGTGCGGTGGAGGGGCCCGACTATGGCTACACCTTC.

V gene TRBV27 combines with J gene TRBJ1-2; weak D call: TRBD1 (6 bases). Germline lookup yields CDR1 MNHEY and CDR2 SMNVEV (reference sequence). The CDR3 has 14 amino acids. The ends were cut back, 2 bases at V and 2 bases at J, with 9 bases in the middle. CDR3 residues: CASSLGRGNYGYTF. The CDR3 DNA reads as TGTGCCAGCAGTTTAGGCAGGGGCAACTATGGCTACACCTTC.

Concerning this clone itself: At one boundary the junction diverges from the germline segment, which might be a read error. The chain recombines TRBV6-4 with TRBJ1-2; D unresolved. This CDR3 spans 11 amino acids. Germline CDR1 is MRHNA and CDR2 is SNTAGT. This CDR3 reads CASSDSVNYAF. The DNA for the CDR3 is TGTGCCAGCAGTGACTCGGTCAACTACGCCTTC.

CDR3: CASSSRDREETQYF. In DNA form, the CDR3 reads TGTGCCAGCAGCTCGAGGGACAGGGAAGAGACCCAGTACTTC. This chain connects TRBV5-4 to TRBJ2-5; 9 bases fit TRBD1. This CDR3 spans 14 amino acids. Trimming took 3 bases from V and 3 from J; bases not matched to a gene: 3. Germline V CDR1 and CDR2: SGHNT, YYREEE (reference sequence).

CDR3 nucleotides: TGTGCTAGTGGTTTGGTTCTGCTTGGACAGTCATCTCACGAGCAGTACTTC. Protein: CASGLVLLGQSSHEQYF. The gene calls are TRBV12-5 and TRBJ2-7, with D perhaps matching TRBD1 (6 bases). V was trimmed by 0 bases and J by 5 bases, leaving 20 bases between them. Germline V CDR1 and CDR2: LGHNT, FRNRAP. The CDR3 is 17 amino acids.

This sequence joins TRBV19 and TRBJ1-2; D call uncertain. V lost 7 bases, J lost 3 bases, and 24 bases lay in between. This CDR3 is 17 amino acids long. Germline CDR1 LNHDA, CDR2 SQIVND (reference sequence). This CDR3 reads CASKSSEGRLFDYGYTF. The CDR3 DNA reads TGTGCCAGTAAGTCGTCCGAGGGCAGACTGTTTGACTATGGCTACACCTTC.